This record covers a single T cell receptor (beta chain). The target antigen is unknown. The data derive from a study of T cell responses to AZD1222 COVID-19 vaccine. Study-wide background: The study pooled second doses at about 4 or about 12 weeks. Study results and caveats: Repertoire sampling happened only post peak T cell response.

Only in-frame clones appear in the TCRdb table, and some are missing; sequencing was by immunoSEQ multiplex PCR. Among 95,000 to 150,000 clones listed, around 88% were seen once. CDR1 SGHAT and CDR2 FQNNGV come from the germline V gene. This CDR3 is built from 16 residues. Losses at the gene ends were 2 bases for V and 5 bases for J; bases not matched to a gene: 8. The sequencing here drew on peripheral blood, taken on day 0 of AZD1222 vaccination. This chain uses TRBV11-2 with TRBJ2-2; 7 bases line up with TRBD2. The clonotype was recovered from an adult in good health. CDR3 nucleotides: TGTGCCAGCAGCTTAACGACTAGCAGCTCGACCGGGGAGCTGTTTTTT. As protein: CASSLTTSSSTGELFF.